Listed below are T cell receptor beta chains from one sample, sequenced in a study of blood T cell repertoires in COVID-19. Measured with immunoSEQ multiplex PCR; TCRdb has only the in-frame clones, and not every one. This sample has nearly 300,000 clones, with about four fifths found just once. Sequencing was performed on peripheral blood. These receptors originate from a human donor with COVID-19, enrolled during active disease. The donor label of this sample is uncertain. The CDR3 runs from the conserved cysteine through the conserved F or W. Fields, in order: D gene, J gene, clone size, V gene, CDR3 DNA, CDR3 protein. A D gene is named only where the DNA matches it firmly. For some rows the clone size is stated as once, few or many, or as a class when expanded; others skip it.

TRBD1,TRBJ1-1,once,TRBV19,TGTGCCAGTAGTGACCGGGACAGGGGGCTATCACTCACTGAAGCTTTCTTT,CASSDRDRGLSLTEAFF
.,TRBJ1-2,.,TRBV9,TGTGCCAGCAGCGAGCGTAACTATGGCTACACCTTC,CASSERNYGYTF
TRBD1,TRBJ1-6,.,TRBV27,TGTGCCAGCAGAACAGGGGAGAGGAATTCACCCCTCCACTTT,CASRTGERNSPLHF
TRBD2,TRBJ2-1,.,TRBV6-5,TGTGCCATCTCGGCGTACGGGAGGGATTACAATGAGCAGTTCTTC,CAISAYGRDYNEQFF
.,TRBJ1-1,.,TRBV10-2,TGCGCCAGCAGTAGGGAGCTGAACACTGAAGCTTTCTTT,CASSRELNTEAFF
TRBD2,TRBJ2-5,.,TRBV5-4,TGTGCCAGCAGCCACGGGACTAGCGGGACCGAAGAGACCCAGTACTTC,CASSHGTSGTEETQYF
.,TRBJ2-3,.,TRBV7-2,TGTGCCAGCAGCTTAGCGTGGGGGGCAGATACGCAGTATTTT,CASSLAWGADTQYF
.,TRBJ2-2,.,TRBV19,TGTGCCAGTAGTCCTTCTTCGGCCAGCGGCGCCGGGGAGCTGTTTTTT,CASSPSSASGAGELFF
TRBD1,TRBJ1-6,few,TRBV6-5,TGTGCCAGCAGACCAGACAGGGCCTCTAATTCACCCCTCCACTTT,CASRPDRASNSPLHF
.,TRBJ2-1,.,TRBV11-1,TGTGCCAGCAGCTTCGCCAGGGGAGAGCAGTTCTTC,CASSFARGEQFF
TRBD1,TRBJ1-5,.,TRBV10-3,TGTGCCATCAGTGAGTCGAAGAGTCAGGGGGCCGGTCAGCCCCAGCATTTT,CAISESKSQGAGQPQHF
.,TRBJ1-1,.,TRBV28,TGTGCCAGCAGCCCAGTCCAGGGGTTAACTGAAGCTTTCTTT,CASSPVQGLTEAFF
TRBD1,TRBJ1-2,once,TRBV18,TGTGCCAGCTCACCACCCGACAGGGTTAACTATGGCTACACCTTC,CASSPPDRVNYGYTF
TRBD2,TRBJ2-2,.,TRBV18,TGTGCCAGCTCACCACAAGCGGGAGTCCTCGGGGAGCTGTTTTTT,CASSPQAGVLGELFF
.,TRBJ2-1,.,TRBV19,TGTGCCAGTAGTATAGATTGGGCAGGGATAAATGAGCAGTTCTTC,CASSIDWAGINEQFF
TRBD2,TRBJ2-3,.,TRBV5-4,TGTGCCAGCAGCTTCTGGCGGGAGCGGGGGGCAGATACGCAGTATTTT,CASSFWRERGADTQYF
TRBD2,TRBJ2-3,once,TRBV14,TGTGCCAGCAGCCAAGATTTTCTAGCGGGAAGGTGGTGTGTGGATACGCAGTATTTT,CASSQDFLAGRWCVDTQYF
.,TRBJ1-5,.,TRBV30,TGTGCCTGGAGTCCGGGGGGGATTCAGCCCCAGCATTTT,CAWSPGGIQPQHF
TRBD1,TRBJ1-4,once,TRBV3-1/TRBV3-2,TGTGCCAGCAGCCAAGCCGACAGGGGTTCTGAAAAACTGTTTTTT,CASSQADRGSEKLFF